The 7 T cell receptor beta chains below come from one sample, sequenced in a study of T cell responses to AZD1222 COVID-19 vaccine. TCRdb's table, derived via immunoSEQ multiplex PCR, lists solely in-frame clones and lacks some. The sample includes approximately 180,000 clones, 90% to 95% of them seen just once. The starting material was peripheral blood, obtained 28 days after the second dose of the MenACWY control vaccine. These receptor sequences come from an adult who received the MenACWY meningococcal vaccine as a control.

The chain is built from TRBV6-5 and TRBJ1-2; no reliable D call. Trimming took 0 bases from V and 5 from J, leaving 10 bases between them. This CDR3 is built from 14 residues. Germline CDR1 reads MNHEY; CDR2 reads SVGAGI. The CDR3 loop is CASSYSEKGYGYTF. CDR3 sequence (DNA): TGTGCCAGCAGTTACTCGGAAAAAGGGTATGGCTACACCTTC.

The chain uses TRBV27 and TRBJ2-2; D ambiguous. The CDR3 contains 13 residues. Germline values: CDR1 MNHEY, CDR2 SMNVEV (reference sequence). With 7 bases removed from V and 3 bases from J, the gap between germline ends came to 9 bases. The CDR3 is CASTLLDTGELFF. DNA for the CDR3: TGTGCCAGCACGCTTCTGGACACCGGGGAGCTGTTTTTT.

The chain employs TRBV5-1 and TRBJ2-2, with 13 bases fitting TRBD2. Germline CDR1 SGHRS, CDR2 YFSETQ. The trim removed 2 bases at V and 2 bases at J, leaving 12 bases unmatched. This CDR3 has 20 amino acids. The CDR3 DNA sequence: TGCGCCAGCAGCTTCTACGGACTAGCGGGGGCCACGTCCAACACCGGGGAGCTGTTTTTT. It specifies CASSFYGLAGATSNTGELFF.

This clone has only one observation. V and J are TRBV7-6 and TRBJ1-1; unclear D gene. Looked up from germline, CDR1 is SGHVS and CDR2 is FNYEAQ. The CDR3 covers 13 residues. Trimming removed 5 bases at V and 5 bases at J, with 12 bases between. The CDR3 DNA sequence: TGTGCCAGCAGCCAGCCGGGGTGGACTGAAGCTTTCTTT. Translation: CASSQPGWTEAFF.

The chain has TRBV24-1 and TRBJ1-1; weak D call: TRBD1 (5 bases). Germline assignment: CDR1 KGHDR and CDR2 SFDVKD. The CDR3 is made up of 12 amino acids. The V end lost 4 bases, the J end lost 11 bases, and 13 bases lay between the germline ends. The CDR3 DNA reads TGTGCCACCAGTGACTTGACGGGGCAGGCTTTCTTT. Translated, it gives CATSDLTGQAFF.

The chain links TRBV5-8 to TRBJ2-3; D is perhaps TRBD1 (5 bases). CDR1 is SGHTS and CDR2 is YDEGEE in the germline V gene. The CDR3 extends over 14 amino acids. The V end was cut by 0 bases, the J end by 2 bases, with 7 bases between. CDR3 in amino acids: CASSLGQNTDTQYF. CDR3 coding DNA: TGTGCCAGCAGCTTGGGACAGAACACAGATACGCAGTATTTT.

CDR3 region: CASSPLPSTGLNGYTF. DNA for the CDR3: TGTGCCAGCAGCCCTCTGCCTTCGACAGGGTTGAACGGCTACACCTTC. The chain recombines TRBV7-2 with TRBJ1-2, with 7 bases lining up with TRBD1. The junction had 17 bases not matched to a gene; V was cut back by 5 bases and J by 8 bases. Per germline, CDR1 SGHTA and CDR2 FQGNSA. CDR3 length equals 16 residues.